A single sample is the source of the 15 T cell receptor beta chains below, sequenced in a study of T cells in Graves' hyperthyroidism and ophthalmopathy. RNA transcripts provided the source from which TCR beta CDR3 regions were amplified. A first-round RT-PCR of the TCR CDR3 used the HTBI primer set. TCRdb called the multiplex PCR reads again in MiXCR, with one record for every CDR3 protein. The sample has a few hundred thousand distinct CDR3 sequences, approximately 15% seen once. The sequencing sample was made of blood. The receptor source for this set is a middle-aged woman with Graves' ophthalmopathy.

As concerns this clonotype: It may be a read error: a sequence one base away is much more abundant. The chain couples TRBV7-3 to TRBJ2-1; tentative D call: TRBD2 (6 bases). This CDR3 has 13 amino acids. Trimming removed 4 bases from V and 6 bases from J, with 10 bases in between. The germline V gene encodes CDR1 SGHTA and CDR2 FQGTGA. CDR3 in DNA: TGTGCCAGCAGCTCGGGACTCGTCAATGAGCAGTTCTTC. Protein: CASSSGLVNEQFF.

The chain employs TRBV10-3 and TRBJ1-2, with 9 bases lining up with TRBD1. CDR3 size: 16 residues. Germline CDR1 and CDR2: ENHRY and SYGVKD. In nucleotides, the CDR3 is TGTGCTATCGGGGGACAGGGAGGTGCGGCTAACTATGGCTACACCTTC. Protein product: CAIGGQGGAANYGYTF.

The table lists this clonotype with many counts. The rearrangement links TRBV11-2 to TRBJ2-1; D remains ambiguous. Looked up from germline, CDR1 is SGHAT and CDR2 is FQNNGV. The CDR3 has 14 amino acids. Trimming removed 1 base from V and 6 bases from J, with 10 bases in between. CDR3 DNA: TGTGCCAGCAGCTTAGGGCTAGGAACCAATGAGCAGTTCTTC. Amino acid sequence: CASSLGLGTNEQFF.

This clonotype was seen only a few times. The rearrangement links TRBV10-1 to TRBJ2-7; 7 bases match TRBD1. CDR1 is WNHNN and CDR2 is SYGVQD in the germline V gene (reference sequence). The length of the CDR3 is 13 residues. Losses at the gene ends were 7 bases for V and 0 bases for J; bases not matched to a gene: 3. The CDR3 sequence is CASKTGSSYEQYF. CDR3 DNA: TGCGCCAGCAAGACAGGGAGCTCCTACGAGCAGTACTTC.

The rearrangement joins TRBV4-1 to TRBJ2-7; D is possibly TRBD1 (5 bases). The germline V and J ends were trimmed by 1 base and 3 bases, with 13 bases remaining between them. Germline assignment: CDR1 MGHRA and CDR2 YSYEKL. CDR3 size: 15 residues. CDR3 residues: CASSQVSQGGYEQYF. In DNA, the CDR3 is TGCGCCAGCAGCCAAGTGTCCCAGGGTGGCTACGAGCAGTACTTC.

This clonotype was detected a few times. This sequence joins TRBV28 and TRBJ1-4, with TRBD1 identical over 7 bases. J gave up 0 bases and V 10 bases, and 2 bases lay outside the gene matches. The CDR3 has 13 residues. The germline V gene encodes CDR1 MDHEN and CDR2 SYDVKM. CDR3 sequence: CATGTATNEKLFF. The CDR3 bases are TGTGCCACTGGGACAGCAACTAATGAAAAACTGTTTTTT.

This clonotype turned up a few times. This rearrangement joins TRBV5-1 to TRBJ1-1; no clear D gene. CDR1 and CDR2 from the germline V gene are SGHRS and YFSETQ. V was pared by 6 bases and J by 3 bases, with 15 bases between. The CDR3 is 14 amino acids. The CDR3 region has the DNA TGCGCCAGCACCGTCGCAATCGGGGACACTGAAGCTTTCTTT. Translation: CASTVAIGDTEAFF.

This clonotype occurred many times. The chain carries TRBV12-3 or TRBV12-4 and TRBJ2-1, with D possibly being TRBD1 or TRBD2 (6 bases each). Trimming removed 2 bases at V and 1 base at J, with 21 bases between. The CDR3 runs to 19 residues. CDR3 coding DNA: TGTGCCAGCAGTTTATTGAGGGGGGATTCCTTAAATTCCTACAATGAGCAGTTCTTC. This gives the protein CASSLLRGDSLNSYNEQFF.

The sample holds many counts of this clonotype. The CDR3 coding sequence is TGTGCTAGTGGTTTGGTGACCGGGACAGGGAACGAGACCCAGTACTTC. As protein: CASGLVTGTGNETQYF. The rearrangement joins TRBV12-5 to TRBJ2-5; 9 bases line up with TRBD1. This CDR3 is built from 16 residues. V lost 0 bases and J lost 5; bases outside the gene matches: 7. Germline CDR1 is LGHNT and CDR2 is FRNRAP.

This clonotype was observed a handful of times. This chain joins TRBV10-3 and TRBJ2-5; TRBD1 aligns across 9 bases. CDR3 size: 15 residues. Germline V CDR1 and CDR2: ENHRY, SYGVKD. Unmatched junction bases numbered 9, after V lost 7 bases and J lost 3 bases. The chain's CDR3 is CAIKPGQGREETQYF. CDR3 sequence (DNA): TGTGCCATCAAACCGGGACAGGGAAGAGAAGAGACCCAGTACTTC.

V gene TRBV7-9 combines with J gene TRBJ1-2; D is uncertain. Germline CDR1 is SEHNR and CDR2 is FQNEAQ (reference sequence). The CDR3 covers 13 residues. V was trimmed by 5 bases and J by 8 bases, leaving 15 bases between them. CDR3 loop: CASSPPWVGGYTF. DNA of the CDR3: TGTGCCAGCAGCCCCCCCTGGGTCGGAGGCTACACCTTC. Complete variable domain (other parts from reference TRBV7-9 and TRBJ1-2): DTGVSQNPRHKITKRGQNVTFRCDPISEHNRLYWYRQTLGQGPEFLTYFQNEAQLEKSRLLSDRFSAERPKGSFSTLEIQRTEQGDSAMYLCASSPPWVGGYTFGSGTRLTVV.

This clonotype has a count of ten or more. The chain combines TRBV7-3 with TRBJ2-5, with D tentatively TRBD2 (5 bases). This CDR3 is built from 14 residues. V shed 2 bases and J shed 5 bases, with 12 bases lying between them. Germline-derived CDR1 and CDR2 are SGHTA and FQGTGA. In DNA, the CDR3 is TGTGCCAGCAGCTTACGAAGTCGAGGGGAGACCCAGTACTTC. Protein sequence: CASSLRSRGETQYF.

This clonotype was seen a handful of times. The chain combines TRBV18 with TRBJ1-5; D is unclear. The germline CDR1 and CDR2 sequences are KGHSH and LQKENI. V was cut by 3 bases and J by 5 bases, with 8 bases left in between. The CDR3 is made up of 13 amino acids. CDR3 nucleotides: TGTGCCAGCTCACCGGGGTTTGATCAGCCCCAGCATTTT. Its translation: CASSPGFDQPQHF.

This clonotype was picked up many times. The chain joins TRBV13 to TRBJ2-3; D gene uncertain. V shed 5 bases and J shed 6 bases, with 9 bases lying between them. The CDR3 has 12 amino acids. From germline, CDR1 is PRHDT and CDR2 FYEKMQ (reference sequence). The CDR3 spells CASSTLQDTQYF. The DNA for the CDR3 is TGTGCCAGCAGCACCCTACAGGATACGCAGTATTTT. Complete variable domain (other parts from reference TRBV13 and TRBJ2-3): AAGVIQSPRHLIKEKRETATLKCYPIPRHDTVYWYQQGPGQDPQFLISFYEKMQSDKGSIPDRFSAQQFSDYHSELNMSSLELGDSALYFCASSTLQDTQYFGPGTRLTVL.

The chain joins TRBV10-1 to TRBJ2-7; D perhaps matches TRBD1 (6 bases). With 6 bases removed from V and 3 bases from J, the gap between germline ends came to 18 bases. The V gene's germline CDR1 is WNHNN and CDR2 SYGVQD (reference sequence). CDR3 length equals 15 residues. The CDR3 DNA reads as TGCGCCAGCAGACCCAGGGGTGACGGATACTACGAGCAGTACTTC. It translates to CASRPRGDGYYEQYF.